The subject of this entry is one TCR beta chain. What it binds is not known. The source of the sample is a study of blood T cells in healthy people across ages. The study, taken as a whole, reports: Estimates of diversity drawn from one million T cells were considered underestimates. Unsorted PBMC input precluded a conclusive naive versus antigen-experienced comparison. Older age went with lower TCR beta diversity per million T cells, in a roughly linear way.

The V end lost 1 base, the J end lost 5 bases, and 11 bases lay between the germline ends. The CDR3 extends over 14 amino acids. CDR1 is LNHNV, CDR2 YYDKDF, per germline (reference sequence). The use of a sample-barcoded 5' primer and a J-beta primer mix characterized a second PCR of roughly 6 to 12 cycles. TCRdb reanalysed the 5' RACE reads using MiXCR and keeps one entry per CDR3 protein. The data contain fewer than 900,000 distinct CDR3 sequences, 45% to 50% of them seen just once; the ten biggest clones take up 25% to 35%. The specimen sequenced was blood. This clonotype originated in a woman aged 55-70 years in good health. The genes are TRBV15 and TRBJ1-1, with D unresolved. The CDR3 DNA sequence: TGTGCCACCAGCAGAGGTCTAGGTGGTACTGAAGCTTTCTTT. Its translation is CATSRGLGGTEAFF.